These 6 T cell receptor beta chains were sequenced from one sample in a study of shared clonotypes between healthy human individuals. Naive CD8 cells lacked CD45RO, underwent positive selection for CCR7 and left out terminally differentiated effector memory CD45RA+ cells. The assay was immunoSEQ multiplex PCR, and TCRdb's table has in-frame clones only and misses some. The profile covers some 2,000,000 clones, with about 94% appearing a single time and 0.9% to 1.3% taken by the ten largest. Material for sequencing was naive CD8+ T cells sorted from blood. The receptors here all came from a young man in good health.

The rearrangement links TRBV10-1 to TRBJ1-2, with no clear D. CDR3 length: 13 residues. From germline, CDR1 is WNHNN and CDR2 SYGVQD (reference sequence). V lost 5 bases to trimming and J lost 2 bases, with 9 bases between them. CDR3 amino acids: CASSTGLNYGYTF. CDR3 DNA: TGCGCCAGCAGTACTGGACTCAACTATGGCTACACCTTC.

The J gene is TRBJ2-7, the V gene TRBV4-1; 8 bases line up with TRBD1. The CDR3 is 16 amino acids. Germline assignment: CDR1 MGHRA and CDR2 YSYEKL. V dropped 1 base and J dropped 2; count of bases not matched to a gene: 7. The CDR3 loop is CASSQGDSQGAYEQYF. Here the CDR3 DNA reads TGCGCCAGCAGCCAAGGGGACTCACAGGGGGCCTACGAGCAGTACTTC.

The chain combines TRBV4-1 with TRBJ1-2; D is ambiguous. The CDR3 has 15 residues. V shed 2 bases and J shed 8 bases, with 18 bases lying between them. CDR1 and CDR2 (germline): MGHRA, YSYEKL. The CDR3 protein is CASSQIGERRPGYTF. CDR3 nucleotides: TGCGCCAGCAGCCAAATTGGGGAGAGGCGACCGGGCTACACCTTC.

The gene calls are TRBV5-6 and TRBJ2-5; 11 positions match TRBD2. The J segment lost 1 base and the V segment lost 3 bases, leaving 5 bases of the junction unmatched. Germline CDR1 reads SGHDT; CDR2 reads YYEEEE. The CDR3 runs to 16 residues. The CDR3, as DNA: TGTGCCAGCAGCTGGGCGACTAGCGGGATCCAAGAGACCCAGTACTTC. Translated, it gives CASSWATSGIQETQYF.

Worth noting for this clone: The same CDR3 arises from other DNA sequences in this sample as well. This sequence joins TRBV6-5 and TRBJ2-2; D remains ambiguous. V was cut by 2 bases and J by 4 bases, with 5 bases left in between. The CDR3 has 13 amino acids. Germline V gene data show CDR1 as MNHEY and CDR2 as SVGAGI. The CDR3 bases are TGTGCCAGCAGTTACACGCGCACCGGGGAGCTGTTTTTT. Encoded protein: CASSYTRTGELFF.

The chain carries TRBV7-2 and TRBJ2-1; 8 positions agree with TRBD2. Germline trimming cut 4 bases from V and 3 bases from J; bases unmatched to any gene: 8. The CDR3 sequence is 16 residues long. Germline CDR1 SGHTA, CDR2 FQGNSA. The CDR3 protein is CASSSHSGDYYNEQFF. In DNA form, the CDR3 reads TGTGCCAGCAGCTCCCATAGCGGGGATTACTACAATGAGCAGTTCTTC.